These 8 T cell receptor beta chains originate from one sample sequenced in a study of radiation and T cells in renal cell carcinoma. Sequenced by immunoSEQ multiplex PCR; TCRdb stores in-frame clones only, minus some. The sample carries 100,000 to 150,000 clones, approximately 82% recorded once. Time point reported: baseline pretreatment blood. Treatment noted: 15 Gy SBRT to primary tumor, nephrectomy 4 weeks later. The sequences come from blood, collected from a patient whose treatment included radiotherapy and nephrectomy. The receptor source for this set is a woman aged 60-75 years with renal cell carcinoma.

The CDR3 loop is CASIGTPNTEAFF. The CDR3 nucleotides read TGTGCCAGCATCGGGACACCGAACACTGAAGCTTTCTTT. The chain has TRBV28 and TRBJ1-1; D possibly corresponds to TRBD1 (6 bases). V lost 7 bases, J lost 1 base, and 10 bases lay in between. Germline V CDR1 and CDR2: MDHEN, SYDVKM. CDR3 length equals 13 residues.

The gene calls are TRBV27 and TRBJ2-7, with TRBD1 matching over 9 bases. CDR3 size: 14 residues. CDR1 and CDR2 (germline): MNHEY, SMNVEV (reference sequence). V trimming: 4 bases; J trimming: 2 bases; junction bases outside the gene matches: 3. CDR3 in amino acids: CASSWGQGTYEQYF. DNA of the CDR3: TGTGCCAGCAGTTGGGGACAGGGAACCTACGAGCAGTACTTC.

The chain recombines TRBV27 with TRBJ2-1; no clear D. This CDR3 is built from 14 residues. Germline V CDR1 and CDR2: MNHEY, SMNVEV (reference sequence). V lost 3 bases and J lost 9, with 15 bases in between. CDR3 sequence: CASSFGGSQSEQFF. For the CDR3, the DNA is TGTGCCAGCAGTTTTGGTGGCAGCCAAAGTGAGCAGTTCTTC.

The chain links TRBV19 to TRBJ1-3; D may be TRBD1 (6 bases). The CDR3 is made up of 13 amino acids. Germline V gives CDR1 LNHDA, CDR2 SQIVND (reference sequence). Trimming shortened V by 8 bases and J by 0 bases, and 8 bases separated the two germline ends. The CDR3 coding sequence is TGTGCCAGTGGGGACATCTCTGGAAACACCATATATTTT. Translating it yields CASGDISGNTIYF. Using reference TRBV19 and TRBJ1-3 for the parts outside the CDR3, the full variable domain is DGGITQSPKYLFRKEGQNVTLSCEQNLNHDAMYWYRQDPGQGLRLIYYSQIVNDFQKGDIAEGYSVSREKKESFPLTVTSAQKNPTAFYLCASGDISGNTIYFGEGSWLTVV.

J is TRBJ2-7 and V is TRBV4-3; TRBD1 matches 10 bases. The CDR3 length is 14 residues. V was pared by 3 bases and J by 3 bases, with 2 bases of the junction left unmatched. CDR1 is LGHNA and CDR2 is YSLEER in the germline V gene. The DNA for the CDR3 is TGCGCCAGCAGCCAGGACAGGGGGGGCTACGAGCAGTACTTC. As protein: CASSQDRGGYEQYF.

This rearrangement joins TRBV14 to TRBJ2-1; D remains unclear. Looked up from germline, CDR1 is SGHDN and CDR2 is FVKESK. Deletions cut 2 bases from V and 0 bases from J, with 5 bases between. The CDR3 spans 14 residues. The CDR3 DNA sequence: TGTGCCAGCAGCCAAAGCTACTCCTACAATGAGCAGTTCTTC. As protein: CASSQSYSYNEQFF.

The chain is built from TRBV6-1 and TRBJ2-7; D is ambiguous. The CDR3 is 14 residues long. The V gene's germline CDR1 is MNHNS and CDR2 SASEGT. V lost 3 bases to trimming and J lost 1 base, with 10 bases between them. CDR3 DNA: TGTGCCAGCAGTGAGTCCTACCCGTCCTACGAGCAGTACTTC. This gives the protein CASSESYPSYEQYF.

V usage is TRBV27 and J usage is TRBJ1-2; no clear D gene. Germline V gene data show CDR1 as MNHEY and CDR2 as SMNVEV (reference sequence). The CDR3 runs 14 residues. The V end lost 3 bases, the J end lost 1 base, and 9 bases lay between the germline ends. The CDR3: CASSLSRFNYGYTF. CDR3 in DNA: TGTGCCAGCAGTTTGAGCAGATTTAACTATGGCTACACCTTC.